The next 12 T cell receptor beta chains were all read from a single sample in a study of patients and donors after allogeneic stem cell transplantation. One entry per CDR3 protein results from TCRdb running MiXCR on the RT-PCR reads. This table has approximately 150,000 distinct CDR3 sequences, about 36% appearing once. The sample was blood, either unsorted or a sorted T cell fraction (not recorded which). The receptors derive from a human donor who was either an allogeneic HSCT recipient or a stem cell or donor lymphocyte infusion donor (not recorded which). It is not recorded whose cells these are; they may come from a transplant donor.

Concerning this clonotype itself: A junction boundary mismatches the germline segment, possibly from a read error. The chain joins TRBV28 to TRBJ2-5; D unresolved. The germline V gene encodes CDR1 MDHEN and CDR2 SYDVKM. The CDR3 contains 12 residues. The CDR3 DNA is TGTGCCAGCAGTTTAGGCCCCTCTGACACGTCCTTC. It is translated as CASSLGPSDTSF.

CDR3 DNA: TGTGCCAGCAACTCGGCGGGGCACGAGCAGTACTTC. Residues: CASNSAGHEQYF. The chain couples TRBV6-5 to TRBJ2-7, with D possibly TRBD2 on 6 matching bases. The CDR3 is 12 amino acids. The V gene's germline CDR1 is MNHEY and CDR2 SVGAGI. V lost 7 bases, J lost 5 bases, and 12 bases lay in between.

The CDR3 loop reads CASSPVAVGVETQYF. The CDR3 DNA follows: TGTGCCAGCAGTCCTGTAGCAGTGGGGGTTGAGACCCAGTACTTC. J is TRBJ2-5 and V is TRBV28; D is tentatively TRBD1 or TRBD2 (5 bases each). Germline V CDR1 and CDR2: MDHEN, SYDVKM. CDR3 length: 15 amino acids. V lost 5 bases to trimming and J lost 5 bases, with 18 bases between them.

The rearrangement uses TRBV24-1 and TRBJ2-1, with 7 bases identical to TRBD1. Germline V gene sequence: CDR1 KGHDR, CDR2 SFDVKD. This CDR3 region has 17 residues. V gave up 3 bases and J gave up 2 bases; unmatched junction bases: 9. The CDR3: CATSDPNHRGPYNEQFF. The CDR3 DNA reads TGTGCCACCAGTGATCCTAACCACAGGGGACCCTACAATGAGCAGTTCTTC.

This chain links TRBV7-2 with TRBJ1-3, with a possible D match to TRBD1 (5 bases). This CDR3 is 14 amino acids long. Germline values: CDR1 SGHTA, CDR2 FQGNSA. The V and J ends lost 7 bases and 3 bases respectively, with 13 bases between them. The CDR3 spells CASKTGGGGNTIYF. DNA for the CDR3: TGTGCCAGCAAAACTGGGGGTGGTGGAAACACCATATATTTT.

The CDR3 bases are TGTGCCAGCACTGAATCCTCAGGCCCGCTTTATAGCAATCAGCCCCAGCATTTT. This encodes CASTESSGPLYSNQPQHF. V usage is TRBV12-3 or TRBV12-4 and J usage is TRBJ1-5; D unresolved. This CDR3 is 18 amino acids long. V was trimmed by 7 bases and J by 0 bases, leaving 22 bases between them.

The DNA of the CDR3 is TGCAGTGCTAGATGGCGAACGAACACTGAAGCTTTCTTT. It yields the protein CSARWRTNTEAFF. V gene TRBV20-1 combines with J gene TRBJ1-1; no firm D call. The length of the CDR3 is 13 residues. Germline loops: CDR1 DFQATT, CDR2 SNEGSKA (reference sequence). Trimming removed 2 bases at V and 1 base at J, with 8 bases between.

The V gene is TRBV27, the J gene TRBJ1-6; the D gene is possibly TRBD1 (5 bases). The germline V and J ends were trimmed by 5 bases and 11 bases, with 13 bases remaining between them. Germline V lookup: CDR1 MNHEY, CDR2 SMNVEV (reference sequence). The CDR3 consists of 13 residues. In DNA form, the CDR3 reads TGTGCCAGCAGTCTGGAGGGGCATGCACCCCTCCACTTT. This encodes CASSLEGHAPLHF.

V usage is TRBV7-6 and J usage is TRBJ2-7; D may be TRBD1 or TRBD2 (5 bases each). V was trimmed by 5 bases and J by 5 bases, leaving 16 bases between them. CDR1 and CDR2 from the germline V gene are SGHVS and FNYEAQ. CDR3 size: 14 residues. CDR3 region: CASSPGQDVDEQYF. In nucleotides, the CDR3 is TGTGCCAGCAGCCCGGGGCAGGATGTAGACGAGCAGTACTTC.

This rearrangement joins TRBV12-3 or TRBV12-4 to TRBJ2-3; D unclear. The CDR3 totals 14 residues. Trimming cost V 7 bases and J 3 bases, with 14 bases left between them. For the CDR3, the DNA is TGTGCCAGCACCGAAAGCCAGCCAACAGATACGCAGTATTTT. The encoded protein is CASTESQPTDTQYF.

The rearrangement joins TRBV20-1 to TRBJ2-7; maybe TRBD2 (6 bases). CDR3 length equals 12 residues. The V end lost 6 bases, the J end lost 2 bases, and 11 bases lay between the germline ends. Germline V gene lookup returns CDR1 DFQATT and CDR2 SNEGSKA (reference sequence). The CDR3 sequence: CSAPGTAYEQYF. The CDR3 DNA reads TGCAGTGCCCCTGGGACTGCCTACGAGCAGTACTTC.

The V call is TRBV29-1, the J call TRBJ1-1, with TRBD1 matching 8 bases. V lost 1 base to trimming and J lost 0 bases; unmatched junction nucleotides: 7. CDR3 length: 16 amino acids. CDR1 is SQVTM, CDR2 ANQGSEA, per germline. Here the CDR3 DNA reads TGCAGCGTTGAAGGCCAGGGGGCTTCTATGAACACTGAAGCTTTCTTT. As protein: CSVEGQGASMNTEAFF. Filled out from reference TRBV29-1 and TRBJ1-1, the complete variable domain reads SAVISQKPSRDICQRGTSLTIQCQVDSQVTMMFWYRQQPGQSLTLIATANQGSEATYESGFVIDKFPISRPNLTFSTLTVSNMSPEDSSIYLCSVEGQGASMNTEAFFGQGTRLTVV.